This T cell receptor (beta chain) was sequenced during a study of T cell repertoires in cytomegalovirus infection. Whole-study findings and limits: The cumulative frequency of public TCR beta families identified carriers of CMV plus the relevant HLA. The response measured ex vivo was dominated by TCR beta clonotypes (HLA-C-restricted and CMV-specific).

TCRdb re-derived calls from the reads in MiXCR, one entry per CDR3 protein. The table records 200,000 to 250,000 distinct CDR3 sequences, approximately 7% of them present only once. This CDR3 has 16 residues. The germline gives CDR1 LGHNA, CDR2 YSLEER. V was clipped by 2 bases and J by 2 bases; unmatched bases: 8. Many counts were recorded for this clonotype. The target antigen is unknown. This TCR derives from a human donor in good health (CMV status not recorded). Some clones in this sample may be carry-over from other donors' samples. V is TRBV4-3 and J is TRBJ1-1; 7 bases fit TRBD1. Specimen: PBMCs. CDR3 sequence (DNA): TGCGCCAGCAGCCAAACGACGGGACAGCTAAACACTGAAGCTTTCTTT. Translated, it gives CASSQTTGQLNTEAFF.